The 30 T cell receptor beta chains presented below share a single source sample, sequenced in a study of blood T cells in healthy people across ages (dated by TCRdb to between 2014 and 2016). Receptor libraries were prepared by 5' RACE. Sequencer: Illumina HiSeq 2500. A second roughly 6 to 11 cycle PCR used a sample-barcoded 5' primer and a J-beta primer mix. TCRdb reprocessing: public reads trimmed at Q25 with fastp, clones called with MiXCR, in-frame beta chains kept. Rows are unified per CDR3 protein, each entry keeping the most common DNA and genes. This sample is represented by approximately 810,000 distinct CDR3 sequences; around 28% of them were singletons. 17% of the sample is taken by the ten largest. The sequencing input was blood. Every receptor here comes from a woman over 75 in good health.

V and J are TRBV10-3 and TRBJ1-2; TRBD1 matches at 10 bases. The junction had 7 bases not matched to a gene; V was cut back by 5 bases and J by 4 bases. The CDR3 has 15 residues. CDR1 and CDR2 (germline): ENHRY, SYGVKD. CDR3 coding DNA: TGTGCCATCAGTCACCGGGACAGGGGATCCTATGGCTACACCTTC. Amino acids: CAISHRDRGSYGYTF.

This clonotype was detected many times. The gene calls are TRBV7-2 and TRBJ2-4; 7 bases agree with TRBD2. The V segment lost 4 bases and the J segment 0 bases; nucleotides outside the gene matches: 3. The CDR3 is 15 amino acids. The germline V gene encodes CDR1 SGHTA and CDR2 FQGNSA. CDR3 sequence (DNA): TGTGCCAGCAGCTACGGACTAGGAGCCAAAAACATTCAGTACTTC. Protein product: CASSYGLGAKNIQYF.

The rearrangement joins TRBV7-2 to TRBJ2-1; D gene uncertain. Germline-derived CDR1 and CDR2 are SGHTA and FQGNSA. The CDR3 consists of 13 residues. The ends were cut back, 2 bases at V and 8 bases at J, with 10 bases in the middle. As DNA, the CDR3 is TGTGCCAGCAGCTTACGGTCCAAAGATGAGCAGTTCTTC. It is translated as CASSLRSKDEQFF.

In its sample, this clonotype was seen a few times. This chain joins TRBV20-1 and TRBJ2-5; 7 bases line up with TRBD2. With V trimmed by 6 bases and J by 9 bases, 19 bases remained unmatched. CDR1 is DFQATT, CDR2 SNEGSKA, per germline (reference sequence). The CDR3 spans 15 residues. CDR3 protein: CSAEPLGLAVGAQYF. In nucleotides, the CDR3 is TGCAGTGCGGAACCGCTGGGGCTAGCGGTCGGGGCCCAGTACTTC.

In regard to this clonotype: Since the CDR3 does not end with the conserved phenylalanine or tryptophan, this likely comes from a read error. The rearrangement joins TRBV7-6 to TRBJ2-3, with D uncertain. Germline CDR1 is SGHVS and CDR2 is FNYEAQ. The CDR3 is 12 amino acids. V gave up 5 bases and J gave up 4 bases, with 7 bases separating them. The CDR3 DNA reads as TGTGCCAGCAGCCGACGGGCAGATACGCAGTATTGT. It is translated as CASSRRADTQYC.

This clonotype was counted many times. The genes are TRBV27 and TRBJ2-3; TRBD2 is a possible D gene (5 bases). CDR3 length: 13 residues. CDR1 and CDR2 (germline): MNHEY, SMNVEV (reference sequence). V dropped 6 bases and J dropped 0 bases, with 7 bases sitting between them. The CDR3 DNA sequence: TGTGCCAGCAGACGGACTAGCACAGATACGCAGTATTTT. Amino acid sequence: CASRRTSTDTQYF.

The chain couples TRBV5-1 to TRBJ2-3, with D perhaps TRBD1 (6 bases). Trimming pared 0 bases from V and 5 bases from J, leaving 10 bases between. The V gene's germline CDR1 is SGHRS and CDR2 YFSETQ. The CDR3 has 14 residues. This CDR3 is CASSLVPGEDTQYF. The CDR3 DNA reads TGCGCCAGCAGCTTGGTACCAGGGGAAGATACGCAGTATTTT.

The sample holds many counts of this clonotype. The chain has TRBV7-9 and TRBJ2-7; D is unclear. Trimming removed 4 bases at V and 0 bases at J, with 10 bases between. The CDR3 has 14 residues. The germline gives CDR1 SEHNR, CDR2 FQNEAQ (reference sequence). The CDR3 coding sequence is TGTGCCAGCAGCTCGGGCAGGTACTCCTACGAGCAGTACTTC. Its protein is CASSSGRYSYEQYF.

This clonotype was detected a few times. The chain uses TRBV18 and TRBJ2-7; D may match TRBD1 or TRBD2 (5 bases each). V was cut by 2 bases and J by 4 bases, with 12 bases left in between. Germline-derived CDR1 and CDR2 are KGHSH and LQKENI. The CDR3 is 14 residues long. This CDR3 reads CASSPRDGAYEQYF. The CDR3 DNA reads TGTGCCAGCTCACCAAGGGACGGGGCGTACGAGCAGTACTTC.

This chain joins TRBV6-5 and TRBJ2-5, with D unclear. Germline CDR1 is MNHEY and CDR2 is SVGAGI. The V end was cut by 0 bases, the J end by 2 bases, with 7 bases between. The CDR3 is made up of 14 amino acids. CDR3 residues: CASSYSYRQETQYF. The CDR3 bases are TGTGCCAGCAGTTACTCTTACAGACAAGAGACCCAGTACTTC.

Ten or more counts support this clonotype. The chain joins TRBV4-3 to TRBJ1-2; 9 nucleotides match TRBD1. There are 14 residues in the CDR3. Germline-derived CDR1 and CDR2 are LGHNA and YSLEER. The junction had 3 bases not matched to a gene; V was cut back by 1 base and J by 6 bases. Here the CDR3 DNA reads TGCGCCAGCAGCCAAGGACGGACAGGGGATGGCTACACCTTC. Translated: CASSQGRTGDGYTF.

This clonotype came up a few times. This sequence joins TRBV6-2 or TRBV6-3 and TRBJ2-7; 9 bases line up with TRBD1. Germline assignment: CDR1 MNHEY and CDR2 SVGEGT. V shed 4 bases and J 7 bases; nucleotides not matched to a gene: 11. This CDR3 has 15 residues. Written as DNA, the CDR3 is TGTGCCAGCAGTTTCTCCGGGACAGGGATGGGGGAGCAGTACTTC. This codes for CASSFSGTGMGEQYF.

Ten or more counts support this clonotype. The V gene is TRBV10-3, the J gene TRBJ1-2; 11 bases are shared with TRBD1. Germline V gene data show CDR1 as ENHRY and CDR2 as SYGVKD. Losses at the gene ends were 6 bases for V and 7 bases for J; bases not matched to a gene: 13. This CDR3 contains 16 residues. DNA for the CDR3: TGTGCCATCAGAACCGGGACAGGGGGACCCGGGAGTGGCTACACCTTC. Its translation: CAIRTGTGGPGSGYTF.

In the case of this clonotype: This likely comes from a read error, as the CDR3 has no conserved phenylalanine or tryptophan at its end. The V gene is TRBV28, the J gene TRBJ2-7; either TRBD1 or TRBD2 may supply D (5 bases each). The germline V and J ends were trimmed by 6 bases and 3 bases, with 21 bases remaining between them. The CDR3 runs 16 residues. Germline V CDR1 and CDR2: MDHEN, SYDVKM. This CDR3 is CASSPAGTGWIYEQYC. The CDR3 DNA reads as TGTGCCAGCAGCCCCGCCGGGACGGGATGGATCTACGAGCAGTACTGC.

In its sample, this clonotype was seen a few times. CDR3 protein: CASSLLGGIQETQYF. The CDR3 DNA is TGTGCCAGCAGCTTGTTGGGAGGGATCCAAGAGACCCAGTACTTC. The V gene is TRBV5-8, the J gene TRBJ2-5; 7 positions agree with TRBD2. The CDR3 is made up of 15 amino acids. V was clipped by 1 base and J by 1 base; unmatched bases: 4. Germline V gene data show CDR1 as SGHTS and CDR2 as YDEGEE.

To note about this clonotype: This may be a read error, as it is one base from a much larger clone. This chain joins TRBV6-2 or TRBV6-3 and TRBJ2-1; tentatively, D is TRBD2 (6 bases). Germline lookup yields CDR1 MNHEY and CDR2 SVGEGT. The CDR3 is 14 amino acids. The V end was cut by 6 bases, the J end by 7 bases, with 16 bases between. CDR3: CASRVKLGGNEQFF. In nucleotides, the CDR3 is TGTGCCAGCAGGGTCAAACTAGGAGGGAATGAGCAGTTCTTC.

This clonotype occurred many times. The chain uses TRBV30 and TRBJ1-2; D gene unclear. Germline V lookup: CDR1 GTSNPN, CDR2 SVGIG (reference sequence). Trimming cost V 8 bases and J 2 bases, with 15 bases left between them. The CDR3 sequence is 13 residues long. CDR3 in amino acids: CAGSKTHNYGYTF. The CDR3 bases are TGTGCCGGATCTAAGACACACAACTATGGCTACACCTTC.

This clonotype was seen ten or more times. V and J are TRBV4-2 and TRBJ2-1; 9 bases map to TRBD2. V lost 0 bases and J lost 6; bases outside the gene matches: 3. CDR1 and CDR2 (germline): LGHNA, YNFKEQ. The CDR3 loop spans 15 amino acids. In DNA, the CDR3 is TGTGCCAGCAGCCAAGATGCTAGCGGGGCCAATGAGCAGTTCTTC. This translates into CASSQDASGANEQFF.

V gene TRBV12-3 or TRBV12-4 combines with J gene TRBJ1-3; D perhaps matches TRBD1 (5 bases). The CDR3 totals 20 residues. Between the trimmed V and J ends, which lost 4 bases and 5 bases, there was a span of 30 bases. The CDR3 here is CASSSISGAFVDSLRNTIYF. The DNA for the CDR3 is TGTGCCAGCAGTTCCATTAGTGGGGCCTTCGTCGACAGTCTTAGAAACACCATATATTTT.

Ten or more counts support this clonotype. The gene calls are TRBV25-1 and TRBJ2-5, with a weak D call TRBD1 (5 bases). V lost 5 bases and J lost 1, with 14 bases in between. The germline gives CDR1 MGHDK, CDR2 SYGVNS. This CDR3 spans 15 amino acids. The chain's CDR3 is CASSPRGTLQETQYF. CDR3 sequence (DNA): TGTGCCAGCAGTCCAAGGGGCACCCTCCAAGAGACCCAGTACTTC. Together with reference TRBV25-1 and TRBJ2-5, the CDR3 gives the full variable domain: EADIYQTPRYLVIGTGKKITLECSQTMGHDKMYWYQQDPGMELHLIHYSYGVNSTEKGDLSSESTVSRIRTEHFPLTLESARPSHTSQYLCASSPRGTLQETQYFGPGTRLLVL.

This clonotype was picked up many times. The rearrangement joins TRBV20-1 to TRBJ2-1, with 9 bases aligning to TRBD2. Germline CDR1 reads DFQATT; CDR2 reads SNEGSKA (reference sequence). V was pared by 6 bases and J by 7 bases, with 16 bases of the junction left unmatched. The CDR3 length is 16 residues. CDR3 sequence reads: CSAPSKGAGGGNEQFF. The CDR3 DNA is TGCAGTGCCCCGAGTAAGGGAGCGGGGGGTGGAAATGAGCAGTTCTTC.

This clonotype appeared many times. For the CDR3, the DNA is TGTGCCAGCAGTTCTGAGTGGGGAAGGGAATATGGCTACACCTTC. It translates to CASSSEWGREYGYTF. This chain uses TRBV6-5 with TRBJ1-2; D ambiguous. The V end lost 4 bases, the J end lost 5 bases, and 17 bases lay between the germline ends. Germline V gene lookup returns CDR1 MNHEY and CDR2 SVGAGI. The length of the CDR3 is 15 residues.

The rearrangement links TRBV12-3 or TRBV12-4 to TRBJ1-5, with 9 bases matching TRBD1. The J segment lost 2 bases and the V segment lost 5 bases, leaving 13 bases of the junction unmatched. The length of the CDR3 is 18 residues. CDR3 coding DNA: TGTGCCAGCAGTCCTGGGACAGGGAAGGGTGGAGGCAATCAGCCCCAGCATTTT. This sequence encodes CASSPGTGKGGGNQPQHF.

The chain carries TRBV6-1 and TRBJ2-3, with a possible D match to TRBD1 (8 bases). The CDR3 length is 17 residues. Trimming took 4 bases from V and 2 from J, leaving 19 bases between them. Looked up from germline, CDR1 is MNHNS and CDR2 is SASEGT. The DNA of the CDR3 is TGTGCCAGCAGTGCTACAGGGGGAGGGGGCCCCACAGATACGCAGTATTTT. The encoded protein is CASSATGGGGPTDTQYF.

This clonotype turned up a few times. This chain uses TRBV12-3 or TRBV12-4 with TRBJ2-2; 11 nucleotides line up with TRBD1. Trimming took 7 bases from V and 4 from J; bases not matched to a gene: 8. The CDR3 length is 16 residues. The CDR3 region has the DNA TGTGCCAGCACCTTTTCCGGGACAGGGGGCACCGGGGAGCTGTTTTTT. Its protein product is CASTFSGTGGTGELFF.

This clonotype came up many times. The CDR3 sequence is CASSRDRGDYGYTF. DNA for the CDR3: TGCGCCAGCAGCCGGGACAGGGGGGACTATGGCTACACCTTC. The genes are TRBV5-1 and TRBJ1-2, with 11 bases that match TRBD1. The CDR3 covers 14 residues. The trim removed 4 bases at V and 3 bases at J, leaving 2 bases unmatched. In germline, CDR1 is SGHRS, CDR2 YFSETQ.

This clonotype was observed many times. The chain uses TRBV6-6 and TRBJ1-6; D possibly corresponds to TRBD1 (5 bases). Germline V gene lookup returns CDR1 MNHNY and CDR2 SVGAGI (reference sequence). This CDR3 is 15 amino acids long. Deletions cut 5 bases from V and 11 bases from J, with 19 bases between. The CDR3 DNA reads as TGTGCCAGCAGTACCCTCGGGGGGGTGGGTGCACCCCTCCACTTT. Amino acid sequence: CASSTLGGVGAPLHF.

This clonotype was observed at least ten times. This rearrangement joins TRBV29-1 to TRBJ2-5, with D perhaps being TRBD1 or TRBD2 (6 bases each). The V and J ends lost 1 base and 5 bases respectively, with 11 bases between them. The CDR3 is made up of 13 amino acids. Germline-derived CDR1 and CDR2 are SQVTM and ANQGSEA. The CDR3 spells CSVEGGAGETQYF. The CDR3 DNA sequence: TGCAGCGTTGAAGGGGGGGCAGGGGAGACCCAGTACTTC.

The chain employs TRBV6-5 and TRBJ1-1; D may be TRBD1 (5 bases). V dropped 11 bases and J dropped 6 bases, with 22 bases sitting between them. CDR1 and CDR2 (germline): MNHEY, SVGAGI. The CDR3 sequence is 14 residues long. CDR3 DNA sequence: TGTGCCGGCCAGGGCCGGGCCCCCCGTGCTGAAGCTTTCTTT. Encoded protein: CAGQGRAPRAEAFF.

At least ten counts were recorded for this clonotype. The chain joins TRBV5-6 to TRBJ2-4; 8 positions match TRBD1. CDR1 is SGHDT, CDR2 YYEEEE, per germline. The CDR3 loop spans 14 amino acids. V trimming: 7 bases; J trimming: 3 bases; junction bases outside the gene matches: 6. The CDR3 DNA sequence: TGTGCCAGCGGCGAACAGGGGGACAAAAACATTCAGTACTTC. Protein product: CASGEQGDKNIQYF.